This entry describes one TCR beta chain. The target antigen is unknown. These data are taken from a study of cytomegalovirus exposure and HLA in healthy donors. Study summary: Per a later analysis, the approximately 700 first-cohort and 120 validation repertoires shared one platform. General study points: Cytomegalovirus association was listed for around 170 TCR beta chains. The authors confirmed in vitro that a few CMV-associated chains were specific for CMV antigens.

The CDR3 runs to 14 residues. Germline V CDR1 and CDR2: MNHNS, SASEGT. Trimming stripped 8 bases from V and 0 bases from J, with 12 bases between. This table comes from immunoSEQ multiplex PCR, and its TCRdb copy is limited to in-frame clones, with some not included. The table records roughly 90,000 clones, 90% to 95% of them present only once. This sequence was found in a woman in her 30s in good health and CMV-seropositive. The V gene is TRBV6-1, the J gene TRBJ2-3, with TRBD2 as a possible D gene (5 bases). The source material was PBMCs. CDR3 sequence (DNA): TGTGCCAGCTCCAGGACTTCTAGCACAGATACGCAGTATTTT. Amino acids: CASSRTSSTDTQYF.